The TCR beta chain under discussion was sequenced for a study of shared clonotypes between healthy human individuals. This CDR3 comprises 16 residues. With 3 bases removed from V and 0 bases from J, the gap between germline ends came to 14 bases. Germline CDR1 is KGHSH and CDR2 is LQKENI. Repertoires were generated with immunoSEQ multiplex PCR, while TCRdb's copy carries only in-frame clones and drops some. This sample yields 450,000 to 550,000 clones, of which roughly 78% are seen a single time; 10% to 15% belongs to the top ten. The sample taken for sequencing was PBMCs. The receptor was derived from a woman between 35 and 50 years old in good health. Some clones in this sample may be carry-over from other donors' samples. V gene TRBV18 combines with J gene TRBJ1-1; D is perhaps TRBD1 (6 bases). The CDR3 DNA follows: TGTGCCAGCTCACCCCCTGCGACAGGAGTGAACACTGAAGCTTTCTTT. It specifies CASSPPATGVNTEAFF.